Shown below are 24 T cell receptor beta chains from a single sample sequenced in a study of T cells after yellow fever vaccination. In TCRdb, the 5' RACE reads were re-called with MiXCR into one record per CDR3 protein. Found here are approximately 510,000 distinct CDR3 sequences, 20% to 25% of them singletons; the top ten hold roughly 16%. The sequencing here drew on PBMCs, taken roughly 20 days after the first yellow fever vaccination. These receptor sequences come from a young man who received the YFV17D yellow fever vaccine.

The V call is TRBV10-3, the J call TRBJ1-5; D unclear. The V end lost 2 bases, the J end lost 8 bases, and 7 bases lay between the germline ends. CDR1 and CDR2 from the germline V gene are ENHRY and SYGVKD. The CDR3 is 12 residues long. This CDR3 reads CAISEELEPQHF. The CDR3 DNA follows: TGTGCCATCAGTGAGGAGCTGGAGCCCCAGCATTTT.

The chain recombines TRBV5-5 with TRBJ2-7; D possibly corresponds to TRBD1 (6 bases). Trimming left V 4 bases short and J 2 bases short, with 16 bases between. CDR3 length: 15 amino acids. Per the germline V gene, CDR1 is SGHKS and CDR2 is YYEKEE (reference sequence). The CDR3 DNA is TGTGCCAGCAGCGGGACACCTGCCAGGACCTACGAGCAGTACTTC. It is translated as CASSGTPARTYEQYF.

This clonotype has a handful of counts. The DNA for the CDR3 is TGCAGCGTCCTCTTAACCGATATACTTGCCTACGAGCAGTACGTC. Its translation is CSVLLTDILAYEQYV. The chain links TRBV29-1 to TRBJ2-7, with D unresolved. V shed 6 bases and J shed 2 bases, with 20 bases lying between them. CDR1 is SQVTM and CDR2 is ANQGSEA in the germline V gene. The CDR3 has 15 amino acids.

This sequence joins TRBV7-2 and TRBJ1-1; D uncertain. V was cut by 3 bases and J by 1 base, with 9 bases left in between. Germline V gene lookup returns CDR1 SGHTA and CDR2 FQGNSA. The CDR3 consists of 14 residues. CDR3 protein: CASSLQAGNTEAFF. The CDR3 region has the DNA TGTGCCAGCAGCTTGCAGGCTGGGAACACTGAAGCTTTCTTT.

This clonotype has more than one count but fewer than ten. The genes are TRBV7-6 and TRBJ2-2; D remains ambiguous. Germline V gene lookup returns CDR1 SGHVS and CDR2 FNYEAQ. V lost 0 bases to trimming and J lost 5 bases, with 13 bases between them. The CDR3 length is 16 residues. Written as DNA, the CDR3 is TGTGCCAGCAGCTTAGCCGACGGGTTACTGACCGGGGAGCTGTTTTTT. This translates into CASSLADGLLTGELFF.

This clonotype turned up a few times. This chain links TRBV28 with TRBJ2-2, with TRBD1 as a possible D gene (6 bases). V lost 7 bases, J lost 0 bases, and 15 bases lay in between. The CDR3 totals 16 residues. CDR1 is MDHEN, CDR2 SYDVKM, per germline. This chain's CDR3 is CASTTTGLANTGELFF. The CDR3 coding sequence is TGTGCCAGCACTACAACAGGGCTCGCGAACACCGGGGAGCTGTTTTTT.

This clonotype appeared a few times. The chain combines TRBV20-1 with TRBJ1-1; D remains unclear. V was shortened by 4 bases and J by 1 base, with 7 bases between the two germline ends. Germline V gene sequence: CDR1 DFQATT, CDR2 SNEGSKA (reference sequence). This CDR3 spans 12 amino acids. The CDR3 loop reads CSAKRWNTEAFF. The CDR3 coding sequence is TGCAGTGCTAAGAGGTGGAACACTGAAGCTTTCTTT.

A few counts support this clonotype. The chain employs TRBV5-1 and TRBJ2-2; unclear D gene. Germline V gives CDR1 SGHRS, CDR2 YFSETQ. Trimming took 4 bases from V and 7 from J, leaving 8 bases between them. CDR3 length: 12 amino acids. This CDR3 reads CASSGEYGELFF. The DNA for the CDR3 is TGCGCCAGCAGCGGGGAATACGGGGAGCTGTTTTTT.

V usage is TRBV21-1 and J usage is TRBJ2-2; the DNA was not compared with TRBD1, the D call given in the table. TRBV21-1 is classified as a pseudogene. There are 20 residues in the CDR3. The CDR3 is CASTQRTFQQGPANTGELFF. The CDR3 DNA reads TGTGCCAGCACCCAGCGGACCTTCCAACAGGGACCCGCGAACACCGGGGAGCTGTTTTTT.

This chain joins TRBV27 and TRBJ1-2, with 10 bases that match TRBD1. V lost 5 bases to trimming and J lost 8 bases; unmatched junction nucleotides: 8. Germline loops: CDR1 MNHEY, CDR2 SMNVEV (reference sequence). The CDR3 covers 14 residues. The CDR3 protein is CASSLQAGQGGYTF. CDR3 DNA sequence: TGTGCCAGCAGTCTGCAAGCGGGACAGGGGGGCTACACCTTC.

V is TRBV18 and J is TRBJ1-5; the D gene is possibly TRBD1 (6 bases). V shed 6 bases and J shed 3 bases, with 12 bases lying between them. CDR1 is KGHSH and CDR2 is LQKENI in the germline V gene. The CDR3 totals 14 residues. In nucleotides, the CDR3 is TGTGCCAGCTCTCGTGGACAGCACAATCAGCCCCAGCATTTT. Translation: CASSRGQHNQPQHF.

The chain recombines TRBV29-1 with TRBJ1-1; D possibly corresponds to TRBD1 (5 bases). The germline V gene has CDR1 SQVTM and CDR2 ANQGSEA. The CDR3 sequence is 14 residues long. V lost 2 bases, J lost 0 bases, and 10 bases lay in between. CDR3: CSVEMGPVNTEAFF. The CDR3 nucleotides read TGCAGCGTTGAAATGGGGCCTGTGAACACTGAAGCTTTCTTT. The full variable domain, with the rest looked up from reference TRBV29-1 and TRBJ1-1, is SAVISQKPSRDICQRGTSLTIQCQVDSQVTMMFWYRQQPGQSLTLIATANQGSEATYESGFVIDKFPISRPNLTFSTLTVSNMSPEDSSIYLCSVEMGPVNTEAFFGQGTRLTVV.

The chain joins TRBV11-2 to TRBJ2-2; 10 nucleotides line up with TRBD1. This CDR3 has 18 amino acids. Germline CDR1 and CDR2: SGHAT and FQNNGV. V trimming: 5 bases; J trimming: 7 bases; junction bases outside the gene matches: 16. The CDR3 reads CASSGEPDRGHIGGELFF. The CDR3 DNA reads TGTGCCAGCAGCGGGGAACCAGACAGGGGGCATATAGGCGGGGAGCTGTTTTTT.

There are a few counts of this clonotype. J is TRBJ2-1 and V is TRBV9; 11 nucleotides line up with TRBD2. The CDR3 runs 18 residues. The trim removed 1 base at V and 6 bases at J, leaving 12 bases unmatched. Germline CDR1 is SGDLS and CDR2 is YYNGEE. CDR3 loop: CASSVWASGGPPLNEQFF. The CDR3 DNA reads TGTGCCAGCAGCGTATGGGCTAGCGGGGGGCCTCCCCTCAATGAGCAGTTCTTC.

The V gene is TRBV3-1, the J gene TRBJ1-6; tentatively, D is TRBD1 (5 bases). V gave up 8 bases and J gave up 10 bases, with 24 bases separating them. Germline values: CDR1 LGHDT, CDR2 YNNKEL (reference sequence). CDR3 length equals 16 residues. The CDR3 protein is CASGTGGGRVNSPLHF. CDR3 nucleotides: TGTGCCAGCGGAACGGGGGGAGGTAGGGTTAACTCACCCCTCCACTTT.

This sequence joins TRBV7-9 and TRBJ2-7, with TRBD1 identical over 9 bases. The junction had 7 bases not matched to a gene; V was cut back by 1 base and J by 3 bases. Germline values: CDR1 SEHNR, CDR2 FQNEAQ (reference sequence). There are 16 residues in the CDR3. The CDR3: CASSLETGGSVYEQYF. The CDR3 nucleotides read TGTGCCAGCAGCTTAGAGACAGGGGGGTCTGTCTACGAGCAGTACTTC.

This clonotype was detected a few times. This chain links TRBV5-1 with TRBJ2-3; 10 bases line up with TRBD2. V gave up 4 bases and J gave up 0 bases; unmatched junction bases: 8. The CDR3 consists of 17 residues. From germline, CDR1 is SGHRS and CDR2 YFSETQ. This CDR3 is CASSLPTSGSSTDTQYF. CDR3 coding DNA: TGCGCCAGCAGCCTTCCGACTAGCGGGTCTAGCACAGATACGCAGTATTTT. The full variable domain, rest sourced from reference TRBV5-1 and TRBJ2-3, is KAGVTQTPRYLIKTRGQQVTLSCSPISGHRSVSWYQQTPGQGLQFLFEYFSETQRNKGNFPGRFSGRQFSNSRSEMNVSTLELGDSALYLCASSLPTSGSSTDTQYFGPGTRLTVL.

This clonotype turned up a few times. V is TRBV4-3 and J is TRBJ2-3, with D possibly being TRBD1 (6 bases). Germline CDR1 is LGHNA and CDR2 is YSLEER. The CDR3 has 15 amino acids. The V end lost 0 bases, the J end lost 4 bases, and 11 bases lay between the germline ends. Here the CDR3 DNA reads TGCGCCAGCAGCCAAGAAGGGGGTGGCGCAGATACGCAGTATTTT. Encoded protein: CASSQEGGGADTQYF.

About this clonotype itself: A read error may account for a junction end that differs from germline. The chain employs TRBV12-3 or TRBV12-4 and TRBJ2-3; a weak D match, TRBD1 (5 bases). The CDR3 extends over 14 amino acids. The DNA for the CDR3 is TGTGCCATCAGTTCCCCAATCAGGGCGGATACGCAGTATTTT. Translating it yields CAISSPIRADTQYF.

This chain joins TRBV3-1 and TRBJ2-7; 13 bases align to TRBD2. Germline CDR1 reads LGHDT; CDR2 reads YNNKEL (reference sequence). V shed 5 bases, J shed 7 bases, and the junction held 17 bases outside the gene matches. This CDR3 region has 18 residues. CDR3 region: CASSGHPRTSGGAREQYV. In nucleotides, the CDR3 is TGTGCCAGCAGCGGGCATCCCAGGACTAGCGGGGGAGCTAGGGAGCAGTACGTC.

The table lists this clonotype with a few counts. This chain joins TRBV4-2 and TRBJ2-5; 8 bases map to TRBD2. The germline CDR1 and CDR2 sequences are LGHNA and YNFKEQ. The CDR3 length is 17 residues. V was clipped by 4 bases and J by 3 bases; unmatched bases: 13. The CDR3 protein is CASSPAGEAGVKETQYF. The CDR3 DNA follows: TGTGCCAGCAGCCCAGCAGGGGAAGCGGGGGTGAAAGAGACCCAGTACTTC.

The sample holds a few counts of this clonotype. The junction differs from germline at one of its ends, possibly a read error. The rearrangement joins TRBV7-7 to TRBJ2-2, with a weak D call TRBD1 (5 bases). The germline gives CDR1 SSHAT, CDR2 FNYEAQ (reference sequence). The CDR3 spans 18 residues. CDR3: CASSLRRWGRGNTGELFF. The CDR3 DNA is TGTGCTAGCAGCTTACGTCGCTGGGGCCGTGGGAACACCGGGGAGCTGTTTTTT.

This clonotype has ten or more counts. The chain couples TRBV28 to TRBJ1-1; unclear D gene. This CDR3 is built from 14 residues. Germline CDR1 MDHEN, CDR2 SYDVKM. Trimming took off 6 bases at V and 0 bases at J, with 11 bases between the two ends. Here the CDR3 reads CASRNDRMNTEAFF. The CDR3 nucleotides read TGTGCCAGCAGAAACGACCGAATGAACACTGAAGCTTTCTTT.

The CDR3 DNA sequence: TGTGCCAGCAGTTACTCGATGGGTTCGTCAGATACGCAGTATTTT. It is translated as CASSYSMGSSDTQYF. This rearrangement joins TRBV6-5 to TRBJ2-3; D unclear. This CDR3 region has 15 residues. V dropped 0 bases and J dropped 4 bases, with 11 bases sitting between them. Germline-derived CDR1 and CDR2 are MNHEY and SVGAGI.